A selection of T cell receptor beta chains follows, all from one sample in a study of blood T cell repertoires in COVID-19. Some clones are missing from TCRdb's copy, which holds only in-frame ones; the method was immunoSEQ multiplex PCR. This sample has 150,000 to 200,000 clones, with roughly 79% found just once. The sample was peripheral blood. The receptors stem from an elderly woman with COVID-19, enrolled during active disease. CDR3s leave out the opening cysteine and the closing phenylalanine or tryptophan. Expanded clones are given a class, and other clones once, few, many or no size at all.

j_call v_call clone_size cdr3_aa
TRBJ2-2 TRBV24-1 NA ATSDRDTSNTGELF
TRBJ2-2 TRBV7-2 NA ASSQRTANTGELF
TRBJ1-2 TRBV18 once ASSPPSLVGYGYT
TRBJ2-4 TRBV5-4 once ASSSTENIQY
TRBJ1-1 TRBV28 NA ASSPTGVGNTEAF
TRBJ2-1 TRBV7-7 NA ASSLWAGLPNEQF
TRBJ2-7 TRBV5-4 NA ASSSGTTYEQY
TRBJ2-1 TRBV5-1 NA ASSLLAGGSYNEQF
TRBJ2-7 TRBV2 NA AILREGSYEQY
TRBJ1-2 TRBV19 few ASSSQATSNYGYT
TRBJ2-3 TRBV9 once ASSVNLGSGLAGGLGSFDRQY
TRBJ2-3 TRBV5-1 few ASSTARTSTDTQY
TRBJ1-3 TRBV11-3 NA ASSLPGDGNTIY
TRBJ1-4 TRBV5-1 NA ASSYQTGLSEKLF
TRBJ2-5 TRBV7-6 NA ASRTGGETQY
TRBJ1-5 TRBV6-5 NA ASTFRGDSNQPQH
TRBJ2-2 TRBV7-2 NA ASSPGTVDTGELF
TRBJ2-1 TRBV7-6 NA ASSSRQGSYNEQF
TRBJ2-3 TRBV18 NA ASSPTGLAVSTDTQY
TRBJ2-7 TRBV11-2 NA ASSLGPGGYEQY
TRBJ2-7 TRBV12-3/TRBV12-4 NA ASSFARGYEQY
TRBJ1-2 TRBV29-1 NA SVPRGGGYT
TRBJ1-2 TRBV5-1 NA ASSTGTSYGYT
TRBJ1-2 TRBV27 NA ASSKGQGGGYT
TRBJ2-3 TRBV6-5 NA ASSQGTGVADTQY
TRBJ1-5 TRBV6-5 NA ASSFSGDQPQH
TRBJ2-3 TRBV14 NA ASSPYVGSIDTQY
TRBJ1-1 TRBV3-1/TRBV3-2 NA ASSSGQRELAF
TRBJ2-2 TRBV28 few ASSPLPGTGKKLTGELF
TRBJ2-1 TRBV6-2/TRBV6-3 NA ASSRTSAYNEQF
TRBJ2-7 TRBV18 NA ASSRTGVYEQY
TRBJ2-7 TRBV28 NA ASSVDTGTEFSYEQY
TRBJ2-7 TRBV7-2 NA ASSLTSGGEIYEQY
TRBJ2-7 TRBV10-3 NA AISEGRVYEQY
TRBJ2-1 TRBV18 once ASSPPGRKVEQF
TRBJ2-7 TRBV19 NA ASSRQVSSYEQY
TRBJ1-1 TRBV7-9 NA ASSLNTEAF
TRBJ2-7 TRBV19 NA ASRGQGEDEQY
TRBJ1-3 TRBV7-9 once ASSPRLSGNTIY
TRBJ2-7 TRBV5-4 NA ASSSYRDSYEQY
TRBJ2-3 TRBV4-3 NA ASSQELFTDTQY
TRBJ1-6 TRBV19 few ASRGDRGYNSPLH
TRBJ2-7 TRBV2 NA ASREDLSSGTSYEQY
TRBJ2-1 TRBV29-1 NA SARDPYNEQF
TRBJ2-5 TRBV4-1 NA ASSQGVSSGRGRAETQY
TRBJ2-5 TRBV2 NA ASSEASSGSETQY
TRBJ1-2 TRBV6-6 NA ASSAAGQGGYT
TRBJ1-2 TRBV27 NA ASSLSSGIYGYT
TRBJ2-3 TRBV25-1 NA ASMSGLRTDTQY
TRBJ1-5 TRBV19 NA ASSIEQARNQPQH
TRBJ1-1 TRBV30 few AWSRQGDTEAF
TRBJ2-1 TRBV21-1 NA ASTHPGTSLNEQF
TRBJ1-3 TRBV11-2 NA ASSPERSSGNTIY
TRBJ2-5 TRBV7-8 few ASSLGLAGGWQLETQY